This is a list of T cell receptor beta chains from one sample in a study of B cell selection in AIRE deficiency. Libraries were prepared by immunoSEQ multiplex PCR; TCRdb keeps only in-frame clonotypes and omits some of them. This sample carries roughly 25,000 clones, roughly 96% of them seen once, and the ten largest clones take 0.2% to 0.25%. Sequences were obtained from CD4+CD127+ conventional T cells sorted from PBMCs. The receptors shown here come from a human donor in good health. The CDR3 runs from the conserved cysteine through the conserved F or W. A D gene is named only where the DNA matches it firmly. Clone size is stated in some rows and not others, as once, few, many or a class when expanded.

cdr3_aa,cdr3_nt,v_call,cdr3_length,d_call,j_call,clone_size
CASQLGGHKETQYF,TGTGCCTCCCAGCTTGGGGGGCATAAAGAGACCCAGTACTTC,TRBV7-2,14,NA,TRBJ2-5,NA
CASSYSVGGSETQYF,TGTGCCAGCAGTTACTCTGTAGGGGGGTCGGAGACCCAGTACTTC,TRBV6-5,15,NA,TRBJ2-5,NA
CASSYDGYNEKLFF,TGTGCCAGCAGTTACGACGGATATAATGAAAAACTGTTTTTT,TRBV7-9,14,NA,TRBJ1-4,NA
CASSESWKGHNEQFF,TGTGCCAGCAGTGAATCGTGGAAAGGCCACAATGAGCAGTTCTTC,TRBV2,15,NA,TRBJ2-1,NA
CASSPGTSLYNEQFF,TGTGCCAGCAGCCCTGGGACTAGCCTCTACAATGAGCAGTTCTTC,TRBV7-3,15,TRBD2,TRBJ2-1,NA
CASSRNPGQGPYSNQPQHF,TGTGCCAGCAGCCGCAATCCGGGACAGGGACCCTATAGCAATCAGCCCCAGCATTTT,TRBV4-2,19,TRBD1,TRBJ1-5,NA
CASSLSTQEAYEQYF,TGTGCCAGCAGTTTATCTACTCAAGAGGCTTACGAGCAGTACTTC,TRBV27,15,NA,TRBJ2-7,NA
CASSLPGRINEKLFF,TGTGCCAGTAGTTTGCCGGGACGGATCAATGAAAAACTGTTTTTT,TRBV19,15,NA,TRBJ1-4,NA
CASTRQRGEKLFF,TGTGCCAGTACGAGGCAGCGCGGTGAAAAACTGTTTTTT,TRBV19,13,NA,TRBJ1-4,NA
CASSEGQNGVMNTEAFF,TGTGCCAGCAGTGAAGGTCAGAATGGAGTAATGAACACTGAAGCTTTCTTT,TRBV6-1,17,NA,TRBJ1-1,NA
CAWSGVKEKLFF,TGTGCCTGGAGTGGAGTTAAAGAAAAACTGTTTTTT,TRBV30,12,NA,TRBJ1-4,few
CASSYSWTVNTGELFF,TGTGCCAGCAGTTACTCGTGGACAGTAAACACCGGGGAGCTGTTTTTT,TRBV6-5,16,NA,TRBJ2-2,NA
CASSLSGARGYTF,TGTGCCAGCAGTTTATCAGGGGCGCGAGGCTACACCTTC,TRBV28,13,NA,TRBJ1-2,NA
CASSIDLLRDRVVNQPQHF,TGTGCCAGTAGTATAGATCTCCTCCGGGACAGGGTAGTCAATCAGCCCCAGCATTTT,TRBV19,19,TRBD1,TRBJ1-5,NA
CASSNGASGEVYNEQFF,TGTGCCAGCAGCAACGGAGCTAGCGGAGAGGTCTACAATGAGCAGTTCTTC,TRBV21-1,17,NA,TRBJ2-1,NA
CASSKERYNSPLHF,TGTGCCAGTAGCAAAGAACGCTATAATTCACCCCTCCACTTT,TRBV19,14,NA,TRBJ1-6,once
CASSLKGTTGYTF,TGCGCCAGCAGCTTGAAAGGGACGACCGGCTACACCTTC,TRBV5-1,13,NA,TRBJ1-2,NA
CASSLSSQGVGAFF,TGTGCCAGCAGTTTAAGTTCTCAGGGCGTGGGTGCTTTCTTT,TRBV28,14,NA,TRBJ1-1,NA
CSVHAGRGTEAFF,TGCAGCGTCCACGCGGGCAGGGGCACTGAAGCTTTCTTT,TRBV29-1,13,NA,TRBJ1-1,NA
CASSVGTGEKNQPQHF,TGTGCCAGCAGCGTCGGGACAGGGGAAAAGAATCAGCCCCAGCATTTT,TRBV5-4,16,TRBD1,TRBJ1-5,NA
CASSQGIQGGIYGYTF,TGCGCCAGCAGCCAAGGAATCCAGGGCGGCATCTATGGCTACACCTTC,TRBV4-1,16,NA,TRBJ1-2,NA
CASSPSFEKLFF,TGTGCCAGCAGCCCCTCTTTTGAAAAACTGTTTTTT,TRBV11-1,12,NA,TRBJ1-4,NA
CASSVGSGSYEQYF,TGTGCCAGCAGCGTCGGGAGTGGGTCCTACGAGCAGTACTTC,TRBV9,14,NA,TRBJ2-7,NA
CASSLRLAGVWTDTQYF,TGTGCCAGCAGCTTGCGACTAGCGGGAGTATGGACAGATACGCAGTATTTT,TRBV5-6,17,TRBD2,TRBJ2-3,NA
CASSFGVLTDTQYF,TGTGCCAGCAGCTTTGGGGTACTCACAGATACGCAGTATTTT,TRBV7-2,14,NA,TRBJ2-3,once
CASSPEGGAPNYGYTF,TGTGCCAGCTCACCAGAAGGGGGGGCCCCCAACTATGGCTACACCTTC,TRBV18,16,NA,TRBJ1-2,NA
CASSGVTGGLLAQYF,TGTGCCAGTAGTGGAGTGACAGGGGGTCTGCTCGCCCAGTACTTC,TRBV19,15,TRBD1,TRBJ2-5,NA
CASSLGDRGNTEAFF,TGTGCCAGCAGCTTAGGGGACAGGGGGAACACTGAAGCTTTCTTT,TRBV7-9,15,TRBD1,TRBJ1-1,NA
CASSWLQGNGYTF,TGTGCCAGCAGTTGGTTGCAGGGGAATGGCTACACCTTC,TRBV2,13,NA,TRBJ1-2,once
CASSPGTSYNEQFF,TGTGCCAGCAGTCCCGGGACTTCTTACAATGAGCAGTTCTTC,TRBV6-6,14,NA,TRBJ2-1,NA
CASSIRLAGGPKQFF,TGTGCCAGTAGTATAAGACTAGCGGGAGGGCCGAAGCAGTTCTTC,TRBV19,15,TRBD2,TRBJ2-1,NA
CASSEGAGRQPQHF,TGTGCCAGCAGTGAGGGGGCAGGGCGCCAGCCCCAGCATTTT,TRBV6-1,14,NA,TRBJ1-5,NA
CASSSQGWDTEAFF,TGTGCCAGTAGTAGTCAGGGGTGGGACACTGAAGCTTTCTTT,TRBV19,14,NA,TRBJ1-1,NA
CASSPGTSGEQFF,TGTGCCAGCAGTCCCGGGACATCCGGTGAGCAGTTCTTC,TRBV6-5,13,NA,TRBJ2-1,NA
CASSFNFFGSFNEQFF,TGTGCCAGCAGTTTTAACTTTTTCGGGTCGTTCAATGAGCAGTTCTTC,TRBV28,16,NA,TRBJ2-1,NA
CASSLMAGDTDTQYF,TGCGCCAGCAGCTTGATGGCCGGGGACACAGATACGCAGTATTTT,TRBV5-1,15,NA,TRBJ2-3,NA
CASRQLAGVPDTQYF,TGCGCCAGCAGGCAACTAGCGGGAGTCCCAGATACGCAGTATTTT,TRBV5-1,15,TRBD2,TRBJ2-3,once
CASSGAGTYEQYF,TGTGCCAGCAGTGGGGCAGGGACCTACGAGCAGTACTTC,TRBV28,13,NA,TRBJ2-7,NA
CASSLGDRSNQPQHF,TGTGCCAGCAGCTTGGGAGATAGGAGCAATCAGCCCCAGCATTTT,TRBV7-9,15,NA,TRBJ1-5,NA
CASLRSPGTPSGANVLTF,TGTGCCAGCCTACGCTCCCCCGGGACACCGTCTGGGGCCAACGTCCTGACTTTC,TRBV2,18,NA,TRBJ2-6,NA
CASSLARLYAYNEQFF,TGTGCCAGCAGCTTAGCGCGGCTCTACGCCTACAATGAGCAGTTCTTC,TRBV7-2,16,NA,TRBJ2-1,NA
CASSQFGTGGPGKLFF,TGTGCCAGCAGCCAATTCGGAACAGGGGGGCCTGGGAAACTGTTTTTT,TRBV4-2,16,TRBD1,TRBJ1-4,NA
CASSYRGGTEAFF,TGTGCCAGCAGTTACCGGGGCGGGACTGAAGCTTTCTTT,TRBV6-5,13,NA,TRBJ1-1,NA
CASSSLQGAGNTIYF,TGTGCCAGCAGTTCGTTACAGGGGGCAGGAAACACCATATATTTT,TRBV27,15,TRBD1,TRBJ1-3,NA
CASSYYMGTLTNEQFF,TGTGCCAGCAGTTACTATATGGGGACTTTAACGAATGAGCAGTTCTTC,TRBV27,16,NA,TRBJ2-1,NA
CASSPQEREQYF,TGTGCCAGCTCACCACAGGAACGAGAGCAGTACTTC,TRBV18,12,NA,TRBJ2-7,NA
CASILAGGPYEQYF,TGTGCCAGCATCCTAGCGGGAGGGCCCTACGAGCAGTACTTC,TRBV7-3,14,TRBD2,TRBJ2-7,NA
CASSYVSTDTQYF,TGTGCCAGCAGTTACGTATCCACAGATACGCAGTATTTT,TRBV6-5,13,NA,TRBJ2-3,NA
CASSLDNPTYEQYF,TGTGCCAGCAGTCTAGATAACCCAACCTACGAGCAGTACTTC,TRBV6-1,14,NA,TRBJ2-7,NA
CASSSVRGGSTDTQYF,TGTGCCAGCAGTTCAGTGCGGGGGGGGTCCACAGATACGCAGTATTTT,TRBV7-9,16,TRBD2,TRBJ2-3,NA
CASSVGLAGGPRNEQYF,TGCGCCAGCAGCGTGGGACTAGCGGGAGGGCCGCGGAACGAGCAGTACTTC,TRBV5-1,17,TRBD2,TRBJ2-7,NA
CASSLRAGELFF,TGTGCCAGCAGCTTGAGGGCCGGGGAGCTGTTTTTT,TRBV11-3,12,NA,TRBJ2-2,few
CASIGRGANF,TGTGCCAGCATCGGGAGGGGGGCCAACTTC,TRBV6-4,10,TRBD2,TRBJ2-4,once